The rows below give T cell receptor beta chains drawn from one sample of a study of OX40 agonist ivuxolimab in advanced cancers. Data came from immunoSEQ multiplex PCR; TCRdb stores just in-frame clones and leaves some out. This table has some 40,000 clones, about 83% appearing once. The source material was CD4+ or CD8+ T cells sorted from blood, sampled in a trial of the OX40 agonist ivuxolimab. These receptors originate from an adult with an advanced solid tumor such as melanoma, head and neck, liver or kidney cancer. Both conserved end residues are part of each CDR3. D genes are given only for firm matches. A clone size is listed for some rows: how often the clone was seen (once, few, many), or a class if it is expanded.

CDR3: CASSGTYEQYF
DNA: TGTGCCAGCAGCGGCACCTACGAGCAGTACTTC
V: TRBV28
J: TRBJ2-7
D: .
length: 11
size: .

CDR3: CATLNRRNGESSGDTQYF
DNA: TGTGCCACCCTTAATAGGCGGAACGGGGAGAGTTCGGGAGATACGCAGTATTTT
V: TRBV21-1
J: TRBJ2-3
D: .
length: 18
size: .

CDR3: CASSVVPGSTDTQYF
DNA: TGTGCCAGCAGCGTAGTCCCGGGTAGCACAGATACGCAGTATTTT
V: TRBV9
J: TRBJ2-3
D: .
length: 15
size: .

CDR3: CASSPDRANTEAFF
DNA: TGTGCCAGCAGTCCCGACAGGGCAAACACTGAAGCTTTCTTT
V: TRBV7-2
J: TRBJ1-1
D: TRBD1
length: 14
size: .

CDR3: CASSLGTGSSYNEQFF
DNA: TGTGCCAGCAGTCTCGGGACAGGAAGCTCCTACAATGAGCAGTTCTTC
V: TRBV27
J: TRBJ2-1
D: TRBD1
length: 16
size: .

CDR3: CASGKDRGPYEQYF
DNA: TGTGCCAGCGGCAAGGACAGGGGTCCGTACGAGCAGTACTTC
V: TRBV7-2
J: TRBJ2-7
D: TRBD1
length: 14
size: .

CDR3: CASSPTGNSYEQYF
DNA: TGTGCCAGCAGCCCTACAGGGAACTCCTACGAGCAGTACTTC
V: TRBV7-8
J: TRBJ2-7
D: .
length: 14
size: .

CDR3: CASSRGTLGKETQYF
DNA: TGTGCCAGCAGTAGGGGAACCTTGGGGAAGGAGACCCAGTACTTC
V: TRBV6-1
J: TRBJ2-5
D: .
length: 15
size: .

CDR3: CASSPPTGAQYGYTF
DNA: TGCGCCAGCAGCCCCCCGACAGGGGCTCAGTATGGCTACACCTTC
V: TRBV5-1
J: TRBJ1-2
D: TRBD1
length: 15
size: .

CDR3: CASSRLAGEWETQYF
DNA: TGTGCCAGCAGCCGACTAGCGGGAGAGTGGGAGACCCAGTACTTC
V: TRBV7-2
J: TRBJ2-5
D: TRBD2
length: 15
size: .

CDR3: CASSWRVATEAFF
DNA: TGTGCCAGCAGTTGGAGGGTGGCCACTGAAGCTTTCTTT
V: TRBV28
J: TRBJ1-1
D: .
length: 13
size: .

CDR3: CASSLRGEHYEQYF
DNA: TGCGCCAGCAGCTTGCGCGGAGAACACTACGAGCAGTACTTC
V: TRBV5-1
J: TRBJ2-7
D: .
length: 14
size: .

CDR3: CASSLAGDTSYTF
DNA: TGTGCCAGCAGCTTGGCCGGCGACACGAGCTACACCTTC
V: TRBV5-6
J: TRBJ1-2
D: .
length: 13
size: .

CDR3: CASSSQGGTEAFF
DNA: TGTGCCAGCAGCTCACAGGGAGGGACTGAAGCTTTCTTT
V: TRBV7-2
J: TRBJ1-1
D: .
length: 13
size: .

CDR3: CASSLPSGSERDTQYF
DNA: TGCGCCAGCAGCTTGCCTAGCGGGAGTGAGAGAGATACGCAGTATTTT
V: TRBV5-1
J: TRBJ2-3
D: TRBD2
length: 16
size: .

CDR3: CASSSGTSGYTDTQYF
DNA: TGCGCCAGCAGTTCTGGGACTAGCGGCTACACAGATACGCAGTATTTT
V: TRBV5-1
J: TRBJ2-3
D: TRBD2
length: 16
size: .

CDR3: CASSLWYEQYF
DNA: TGTGCCAGCAGCTTATGGTACGAGCAGTACTTC
V: TRBV7-2
J: TRBJ2-7
D: .
length: 11
size: .

CDR3: CAIKGQGDGYGYTF
DNA: TGTGCCATCAAAGGACAGGGGGACGGCTATGGCTACACCTTC
V: TRBV10-3
J: TRBJ1-2
D: TRBD1
length: 14
size: .

CDR3: CARSADRGANVLTF
DNA: TGTGCCAGAAGCGCAGACAGGGGGGCCAACGTCCTGACTTTC
V: TRBV5-3
J: TRBJ2-6
D: .
length: 14
size: .

CDR3: CASSLALADNEQFF
DNA: TGTGCCAGCAGCTTAGCGCTAGCGGACAATGAGCAGTTCTTC
V: TRBV7-7
J: TRBJ2-1
D: TRBD2
length: 14
size: .

CDR3: CASSLVVLAGGNEQFF
DNA: TGTGCCAGCAGCTTGGTGGTCCTAGCGGGAGGCAATGAGCAGTTCTTC
V: TRBV5-4
J: TRBJ2-1
D: TRBD2
length: 16
size: few

CDR3: CASSLALAGTGNGEQYF
DNA: TGCGCCAGCAGCTTGGCCTTGGCCGGGACAGGGAATGGCGAGCAGTACTTC
V: TRBV5-1
J: TRBJ2-7
D: TRBD1
length: 17
size: .

CDR3: CASSQARGYNEQFF
DNA: TGCGCCAGCAGCCAAGCCCGGGGTTACAATGAGCAGTTCTTC
V: TRBV4-1
J: TRBJ2-1
D: .
length: 14
size: .

CDR3: CASSIHPVLAGGLPFNEQFF
DNA: TGTGCCAGTAGTATACATCCGGTACTAGCGGGAGGGCTACCGTTCAATGAGCAGTTCTTC
V: TRBV19
J: TRBJ2-1
D: TRBD2
length: 20
size: .

CDR3: CASILREEGIQYF
DNA: TGTGCCAGCATCTTGCGGGAGGAAGGCATTCAGTACTTC
V: TRBV6-6
J: TRBJ2-4
D: TRBD2
length: 13
size: .

CDR3: CASSRSGGLAGPGAFF
DNA: TGTGCCAGCAGCCGAAGCGGTGGACTAGCGGGTCCGGGGGCGTTCTTC
V: TRBV14
J: TRBJ2-1
D: TRBD2
length: 16
size: .

CDR3: CASSSRQTGGVSTDTQYF
DNA: TGTGCCAGCAGCTCCCGCCAGACCGGGGGGGTTAGCACAGATACGCAGTATTTT
V: TRBV7-3
J: TRBJ2-3
D: TRBD2
length: 18
size: .

CDR3: CSVVLGGETQYF
DNA: TGCAGCGTTGTGTTGGGAGGAGAGACCCAGTACTTC
V: TRBV29-1
J: TRBJ2-5
D: .
length: 12
size: .

CDR3: CASSFLYEQYF
DNA: TGTGCCAGCAGCTTCCTCTACGAGCAGTACTTC
V: TRBV5-6
J: TRBJ2-7
D: .
length: 11
size: .

CDR3: CAIGGVTANYGYTF
DNA: TGTGCCATCGGGGGGGTAACAGCGAACTATGGCTACACCTTC
V: TRBV10-3
J: TRBJ1-2
D: .
length: 14
size: .

CDR3: CAISGLGPEQFF
DNA: TGTGCCATCAGTGGCCTCGGTCCGGAGCAGTTCTTC
V: TRBV10-3
J: TRBJ2-1
D: .
length: 12
size: .

CDR3: CASRGQGFGNQPQHF
DNA: TGTGCCAGCAGAGGACAGGGGTTCGGCAATCAGCCCCAGCATTTT
V: TRBV2
J: TRBJ1-5
D: TRBD1
length: 15
size: few

CDR3: CAISGLAGGLHKDTQYF
DNA: TGTGCCATCAGTGGCCTAGCGGGAGGGTTGCACAAAGATACGCAGTATTTT
V: TRBV10-3
J: TRBJ2-3
D: TRBD2
length: 17
size: .

CDR3: CASSLLAGGLETQYF
DNA: TGTGCCAGCAGCTTATTAGCGGGAGGGCTAGAGACCCAGTACTTC
V: TRBV7-3
J: TRBJ2-5
D: TRBD2
length: 15
size: .

CDR3: CASSSGTSGYNEQFF
DNA: TGTGCCAGCAGTTCCGGGACTAGCGGATACAATGAGCAGTTCTTC
V: TRBV27
J: TRBJ2-1
D: TRBD2
length: 15
size: .

CDR3: CASSLGRGSSYNEQFF
DNA: TGTGCCAGCAGCTTAGGCCGAGGGAGCTCCTACAATGAGCAGTTCTTC
V: TRBV13
J: TRBJ2-1
D: .
length: 16
size: .

CDR3: CASSLRGGRGWGNEQFF
DNA: TGTGCCAGCAGCTTAAGGGGAGGCAGAGGTTGGGGCAATGAGCAGTTCTTC
V: TRBV11-3
J: TRBJ2-1
D: .
length: 17
size: .

CDR3: CASVNGQTKAFF
DNA: TGTGCCAGCGTTAATGGGCAGACTAAAGCTTTCTTT
V: TRBV6-5
J: TRBJ1-1
D: .
length: 12
size: medium-sized

CDR3: CASGRLAGTGGEQFF
DNA: TGTGCCTCGGGCAGATTAGCGGGGACGGGCGGTGAGCAGTTCTTC
V: TRBV28
J: TRBJ2-1
D: TRBD2
length: 15
size: .

CDR3: CASSNRDRGLAEQFF
DNA: TGCGCCAGCAGCAACCGGGACAGGGGGTTGGCTGAGCAGTTCTTC
V: TRBV5-1
J: TRBJ2-1
D: TRBD1
length: 15
size: .

CDR3: CASSHLAGEGNEQFF
DNA: TGCGCCAGCAGCCACCTAGCGGGAGAGGGCAATGAGCAGTTCTTC
V: TRBV4-3
J: TRBJ2-1
D: TRBD2
length: 15
size: .

CDR3: CASSFYRERNEQFF
DNA: TGTGCCAGCAGTTTCTATCGAGAAAGGAATGAGCAGTTCTTC
V: TRBV28
J: TRBJ2-1
D: .
length: 14
size: few

CDR3: CAGRQHLSSGAEAFF
DNA: TGTGCCGGCAGACAGCATCTCTCGTCGGGAGCTGAAGCTTTCTTT
V: TRBV6-1
J: TRBJ1-1
D: .
length: 15
size: .

CDR3: CASSVGSGQLARDTIYF
DNA: TGTGCCAGCAGCGTAGGGTCCGGACAGCTCGCTCGGGACACCATATATTTT
V: TRBV9
J: TRBJ1-3
D: .
length: 17
size: .

CDR3: CASSSAPAYSYEQYF
DNA: TGTGCCAGCAGCTCAGCCCCCGCCTACTCCTACGAGCAGTACTTC
V: TRBV7-2
J: TRBJ2-7
D: .
length: 15
size: .

CDR3: CASSSEGLAKNIQYF
DNA: TGTGCCAGCAGTTCCGAAGGGCTAGCCAAAAACATTCAGTACTTC
V: TRBV7-9
J: TRBJ2-4
D: .
length: 15
size: .

CDR3: CASSPRPDYEQYF
DNA: TGTGCCAGCAGTCCGAGGCCAGACTACGAGCAGTACTTC
V: TRBV28
J: TRBJ2-7
D: .
length: 13
size: .

CDR3: CASSLLTGEEQYF
DNA: TGTGCCAGCAGTTTACTTACAGGGGAAGAGCAGTACTTC
V: TRBV28
J: TRBJ2-7
D: TRBD1
length: 13
size: medium-sized

CDR3: CASSPLAGAYNEQFF
DNA: TGTGCCAGCAGTCCGCTAGCGGGAGCGTACAATGAGCAGTTCTTC
V: TRBV28
J: TRBJ2-1
D: TRBD2
length: 15
size: .

CDR3: CASRTQGNMRTDTQYF
DNA: TGTGCCAGCAGAACTCAGGGGAATATGAGGACAGATACGCAGTATTTT
V: TRBV27
J: TRBJ2-3
D: .
length: 16
size: few

CDR3: CASSLGAYYNEQFF
DNA: TGTGCCAGCAGCTTAGGGGCCTACTACAATGAGCAGTTCTTC
V: TRBV7-9
J: TRBJ2-1
D: .
length: 14
size: .

CDR3: CASSRLGGTGTQYF
DNA: TGCGCCAGCAGCCGCCTTGGAGGCACCGGTACGCAGTATTTT
V: TRBV4-1
J: TRBJ2-3
D: .
length: 14
size: .

CDR3: CASSLQGALQPQHF
DNA: TGTGCCAGCAGCTTGCAAGGGGCGCTTCAGCCCCAGCATTTT
V: TRBV5-6
J: TRBJ1-5
D: .
length: 14
size: .

CDR3: CASSLRAANSYEQYF
DNA: TGTGCCAGCAGTTTACGGGCGGCAAACTCCTACGAGCAGTACTTC
V: TRBV28
J: TRBJ2-7
D: .
length: 15
size: .

CDR3: CAISGQSPNGYTF
DNA: TGTGCCATCAGCGGACAGAGCCCCAATGGCTACACCTTC
V: TRBV10-3
J: TRBJ1-2
D: .
length: 13
size: .